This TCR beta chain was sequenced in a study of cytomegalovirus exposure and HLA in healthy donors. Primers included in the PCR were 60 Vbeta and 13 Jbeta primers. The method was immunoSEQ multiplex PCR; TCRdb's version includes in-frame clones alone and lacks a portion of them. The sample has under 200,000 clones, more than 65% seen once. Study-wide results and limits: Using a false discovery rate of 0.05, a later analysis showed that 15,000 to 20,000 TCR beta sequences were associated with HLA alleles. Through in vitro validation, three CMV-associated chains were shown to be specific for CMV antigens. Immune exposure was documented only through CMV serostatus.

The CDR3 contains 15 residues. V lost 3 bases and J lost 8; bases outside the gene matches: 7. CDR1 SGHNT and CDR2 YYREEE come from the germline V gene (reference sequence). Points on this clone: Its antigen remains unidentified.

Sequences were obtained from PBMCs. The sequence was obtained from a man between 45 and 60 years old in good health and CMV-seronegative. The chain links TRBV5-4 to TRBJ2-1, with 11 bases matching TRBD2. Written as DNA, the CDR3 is TGTGCCAGCAGCTCAGGACTAGCGGGCGATGATGAGCAGTTCTTC. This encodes CASSSGLAGDDEQFF.